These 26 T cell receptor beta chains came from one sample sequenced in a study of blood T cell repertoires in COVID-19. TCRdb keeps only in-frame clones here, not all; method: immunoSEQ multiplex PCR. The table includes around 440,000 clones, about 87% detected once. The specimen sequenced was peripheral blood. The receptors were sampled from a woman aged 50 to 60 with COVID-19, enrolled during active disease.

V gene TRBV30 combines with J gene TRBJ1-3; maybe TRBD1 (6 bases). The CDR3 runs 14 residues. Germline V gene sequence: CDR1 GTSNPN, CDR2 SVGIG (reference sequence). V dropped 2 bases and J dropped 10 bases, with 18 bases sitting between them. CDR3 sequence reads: CAWSRAGTSGTIYF. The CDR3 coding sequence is TGTGCCTGGAGTCGAGCCGGGACATCTGGGACCATATATTTT.

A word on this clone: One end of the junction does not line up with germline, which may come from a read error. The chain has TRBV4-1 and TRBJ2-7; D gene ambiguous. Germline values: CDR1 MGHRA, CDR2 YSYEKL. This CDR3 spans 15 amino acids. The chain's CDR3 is CASSQVFPKRSPLDF. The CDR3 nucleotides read TGCGCCAGCAGCCAAGTGTTCCCGAAACGGTCCCCTCTGGACTTC.

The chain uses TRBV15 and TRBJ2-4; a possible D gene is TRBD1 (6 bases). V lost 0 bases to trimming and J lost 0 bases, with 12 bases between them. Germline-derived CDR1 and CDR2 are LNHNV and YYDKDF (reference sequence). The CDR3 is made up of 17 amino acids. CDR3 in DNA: TGTGCCACCAGCAGAGAACAGGGCTTGGGAGCCAAAAACATTCAGTACTTC. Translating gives CATSREQGLGAKNIQYF.

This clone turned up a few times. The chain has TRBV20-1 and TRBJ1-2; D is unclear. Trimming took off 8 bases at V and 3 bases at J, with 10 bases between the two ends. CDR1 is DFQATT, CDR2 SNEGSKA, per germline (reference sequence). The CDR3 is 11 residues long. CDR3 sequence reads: CSPYTYYGYTF. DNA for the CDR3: TGCAGTCCCTATACCTACTATGGCTACACCTTC.

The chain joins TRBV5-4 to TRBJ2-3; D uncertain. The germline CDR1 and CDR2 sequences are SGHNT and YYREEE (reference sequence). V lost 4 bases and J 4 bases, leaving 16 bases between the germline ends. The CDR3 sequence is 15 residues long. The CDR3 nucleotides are TGTGCCAGCAGCCACATTGGCCCGCAGGCAGATACGCAGTATTTT. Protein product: CASSHIGPQADTQYF.

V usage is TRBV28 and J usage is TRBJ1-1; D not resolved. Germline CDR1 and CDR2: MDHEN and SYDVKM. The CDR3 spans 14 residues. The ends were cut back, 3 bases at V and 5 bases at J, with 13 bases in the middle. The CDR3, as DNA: TGTGCCAGCAGTTTCCAGCCGGGGAGGACTGAAGCTTTCTTT. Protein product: CASSFQPGRTEAFF.

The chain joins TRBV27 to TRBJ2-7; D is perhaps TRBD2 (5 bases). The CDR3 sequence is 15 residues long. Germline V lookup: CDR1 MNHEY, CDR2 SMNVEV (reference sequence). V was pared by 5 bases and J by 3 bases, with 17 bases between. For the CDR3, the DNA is TGTGCCAGCAGTCCCTCCGGGGTAAGGGTCTACGAGCAGTACTTC. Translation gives CASSPSGVRVYEQYF.

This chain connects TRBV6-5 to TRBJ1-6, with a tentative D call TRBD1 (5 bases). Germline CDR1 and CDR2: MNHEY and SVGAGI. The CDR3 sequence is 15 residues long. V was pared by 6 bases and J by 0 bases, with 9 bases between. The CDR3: CASSTDSSYNSPLHF. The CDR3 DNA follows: TGTGCCAGCAGCACCGACAGCTCCTATAATTCACCCCTCCACTTT.

CDR3 region: CASSLGSGRDSNQPQHF. The CDR3 DNA follows: TGTGCCAGCAGCTTAGGTTCGGGGAGGGATAGCAATCAGCCCCAGCATTTT. V gene TRBV13 combines with J gene TRBJ1-5; D is unclear. The CDR3 is 17 amino acids. Trimming cost V 0 bases and J 0 bases, with 12 bases left between them. Germline CDR1 is PRHDT and CDR2 is FYEKMQ (reference sequence).

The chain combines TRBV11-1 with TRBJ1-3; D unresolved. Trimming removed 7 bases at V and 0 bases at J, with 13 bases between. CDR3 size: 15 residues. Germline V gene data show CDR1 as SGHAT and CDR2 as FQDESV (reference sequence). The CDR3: CASTSVSHSGNTIYF. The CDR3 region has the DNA TGTGCCAGCACCAGCGTCTCCCACTCTGGAAACACCATATATTTT.

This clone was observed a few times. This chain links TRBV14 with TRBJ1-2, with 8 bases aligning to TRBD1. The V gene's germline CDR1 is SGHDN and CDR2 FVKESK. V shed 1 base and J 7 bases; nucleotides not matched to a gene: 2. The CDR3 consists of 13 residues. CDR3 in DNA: TGTGCCAGCAGCCAAGGGACAGGGACTGGCTACACCTTC. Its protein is CASSQGTGTGYTF.

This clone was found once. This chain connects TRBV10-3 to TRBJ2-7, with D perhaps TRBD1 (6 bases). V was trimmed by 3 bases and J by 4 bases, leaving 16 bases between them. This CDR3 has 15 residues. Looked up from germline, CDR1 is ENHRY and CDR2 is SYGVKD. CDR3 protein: CAISDRQGSRYEQYF. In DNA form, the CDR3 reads TGTGCCATCAGTGACCGCCAGGGGAGTAGGTACGAGCAGTACTTC.

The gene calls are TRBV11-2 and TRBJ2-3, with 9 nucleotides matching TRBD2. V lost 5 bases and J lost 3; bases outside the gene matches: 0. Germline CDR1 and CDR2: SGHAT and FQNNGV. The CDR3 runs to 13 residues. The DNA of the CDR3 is TGTGCCAGCAGCGCGGGGGGGACAGATACGCAGTATTTT. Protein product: CASSAGGTDTQYF.

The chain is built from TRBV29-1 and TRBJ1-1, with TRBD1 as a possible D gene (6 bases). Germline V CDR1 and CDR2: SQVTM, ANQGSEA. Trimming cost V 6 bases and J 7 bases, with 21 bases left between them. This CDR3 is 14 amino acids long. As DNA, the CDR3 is TGCAGCGTCATATGGCAGGGGCGGTGGGGTGAAGCTTTCTTT. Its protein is CSVIWQGRWGEAFF.

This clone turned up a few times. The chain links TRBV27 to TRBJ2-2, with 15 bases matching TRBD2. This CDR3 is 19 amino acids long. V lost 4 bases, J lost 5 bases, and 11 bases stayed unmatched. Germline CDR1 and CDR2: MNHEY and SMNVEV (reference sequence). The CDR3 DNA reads TGTGCCAGCAGTTCCCTAGGACTAGCGGGGGGGCTCCGAACCGGGGAGCTGTTTTTT. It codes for CASSSLGLAGGLRTGELFF.

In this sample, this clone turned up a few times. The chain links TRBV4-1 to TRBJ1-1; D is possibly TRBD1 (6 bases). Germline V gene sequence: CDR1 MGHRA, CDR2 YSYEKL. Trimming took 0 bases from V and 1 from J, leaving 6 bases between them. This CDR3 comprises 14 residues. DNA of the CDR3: TGCGCCAGCAGCCAAGACAGGGGGAACACTGAAGCTTTCTTT. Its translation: CASSQDRGNTEAFF.

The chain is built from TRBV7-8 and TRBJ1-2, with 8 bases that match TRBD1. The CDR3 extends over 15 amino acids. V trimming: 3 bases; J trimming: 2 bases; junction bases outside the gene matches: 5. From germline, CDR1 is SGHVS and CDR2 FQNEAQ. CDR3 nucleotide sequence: TGTGCCAGCAGCTTCGGGGGACAGGCGAACTATGGCTACACCTTC. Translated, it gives CASSFGGQANYGYTF.

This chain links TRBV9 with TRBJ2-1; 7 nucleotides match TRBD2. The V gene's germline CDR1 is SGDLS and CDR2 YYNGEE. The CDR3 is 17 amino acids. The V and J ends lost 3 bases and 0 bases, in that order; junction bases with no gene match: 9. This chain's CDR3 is CASSEGSSGSSYNEQFF. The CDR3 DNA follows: TGTGCCAGCAGCGAAGGGTCTAGCGGCTCCTCCTACAATGAGCAGTTCTTC.

CDR3 DNA sequence: TGCGCCAGCAGCTTGGGGGCAGGGACAGGAATTGGAGACATTCAGTACTTC. Its protein is CASSLGAGTGIGDIQYF. The chain employs TRBV5-1 and TRBJ2-4, with 8 bases that match TRBD1. This CDR3 contains 17 residues. Losses at the gene ends were 0 bases for V and 8 bases for J; bases not matched to a gene: 13. Germline CDR1 and CDR2: SGHRS and YFSETQ.

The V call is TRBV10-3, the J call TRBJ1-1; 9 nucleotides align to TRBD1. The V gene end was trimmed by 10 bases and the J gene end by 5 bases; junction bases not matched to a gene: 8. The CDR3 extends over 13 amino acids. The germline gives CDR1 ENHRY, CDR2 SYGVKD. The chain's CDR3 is CATGQGSPTEAFF. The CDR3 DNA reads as TGTGCCACGGGACAGGGATCGCCGACTGAAGCTTTCTTT.

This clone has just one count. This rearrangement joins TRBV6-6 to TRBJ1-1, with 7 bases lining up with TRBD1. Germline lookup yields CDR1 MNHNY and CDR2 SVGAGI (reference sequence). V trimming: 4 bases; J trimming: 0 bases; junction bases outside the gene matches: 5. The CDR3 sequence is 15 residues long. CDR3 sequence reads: CASSWEQGLNTEAFF. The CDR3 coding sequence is TGTGCCAGCAGTTGGGAACAGGGGCTGAACACTGAAGCTTTCTTT.

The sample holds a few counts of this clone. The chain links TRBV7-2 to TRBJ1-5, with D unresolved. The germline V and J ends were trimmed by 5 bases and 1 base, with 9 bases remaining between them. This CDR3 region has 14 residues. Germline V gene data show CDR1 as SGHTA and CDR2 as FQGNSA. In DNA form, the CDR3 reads TGTGCCAGCAGCCGGGAACTAAGCAATCAGCCCCAGCATTTT. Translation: CASSRELSNQPQHF.

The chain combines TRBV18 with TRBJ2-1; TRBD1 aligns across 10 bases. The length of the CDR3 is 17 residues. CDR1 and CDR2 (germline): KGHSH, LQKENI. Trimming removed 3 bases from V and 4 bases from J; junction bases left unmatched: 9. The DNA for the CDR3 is TGTGCCAGCTCACCTATCCGACAGGGGGCGCGATACAATGAGCAGTTCTTC. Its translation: CASSPIRQGARYNEQFF.

The CDR3 protein is CASSRPGGPQHF. As DNA, the CDR3 is TGTGCCAGCAGCCGTCCCGGGGGGCCCCAGCATTTT. The chain recombines TRBV14 with TRBJ1-5; possible D gene TRBD1, 5 bases. The ends were cut back, 4 bases at V and 9 bases at J, with 10 bases in the middle. The CDR3 has 12 amino acids. The germline CDR1 and CDR2 sequences are SGHDN and FVKESK.

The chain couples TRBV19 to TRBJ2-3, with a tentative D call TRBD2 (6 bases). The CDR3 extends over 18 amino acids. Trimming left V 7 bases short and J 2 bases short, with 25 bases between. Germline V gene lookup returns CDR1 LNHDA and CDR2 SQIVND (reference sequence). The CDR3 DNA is TGTGCCAGTAACCCTAGGGTCGTGGAGGGTCTATACACAGATACGCAGTATTTT. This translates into CASNPRVVEGLYTDTQYF. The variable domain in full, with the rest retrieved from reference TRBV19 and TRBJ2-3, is DGGITQSPKYLFRKEGQNVTLSCEQNLNHDAMYWYRQDPGQGLRLIYYSQIVNDFQKGDIAEGYSVSREKKESFPLTVTSAQKNPTAFYLCASNPRVVEGLYTDTQYFGPGTRLTVL.

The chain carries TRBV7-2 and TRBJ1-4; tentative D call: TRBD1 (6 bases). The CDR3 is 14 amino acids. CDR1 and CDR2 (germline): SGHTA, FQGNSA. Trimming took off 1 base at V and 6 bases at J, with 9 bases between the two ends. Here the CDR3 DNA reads TGTGCCAGCAGCTTAGAACAGGGAGATGAAAAACTGTTTTTT. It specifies CASSLEQGDEKLFF. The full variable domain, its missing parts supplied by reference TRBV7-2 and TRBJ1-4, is GAGVSQSPSNKVTEKGKDVELRCDPISGHTALYWYRQSLGQGLEFLIYFQGNSAPDKSGLPSDRFSAERTGGSVSTLTIQRTQQEDSAVYLCASSLEQGDEKLFFGSGTQLSVL.